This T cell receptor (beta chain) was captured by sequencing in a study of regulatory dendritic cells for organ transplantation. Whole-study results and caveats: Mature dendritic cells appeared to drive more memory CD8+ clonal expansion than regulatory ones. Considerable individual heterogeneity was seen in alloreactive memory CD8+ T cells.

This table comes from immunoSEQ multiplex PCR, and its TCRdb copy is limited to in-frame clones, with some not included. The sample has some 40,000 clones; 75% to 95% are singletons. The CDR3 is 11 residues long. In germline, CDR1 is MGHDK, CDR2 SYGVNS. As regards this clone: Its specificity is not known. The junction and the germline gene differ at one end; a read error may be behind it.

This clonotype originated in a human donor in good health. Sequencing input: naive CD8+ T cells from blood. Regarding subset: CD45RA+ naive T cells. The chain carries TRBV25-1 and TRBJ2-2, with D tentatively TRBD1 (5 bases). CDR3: CASADTGELFF. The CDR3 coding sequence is TGTGCCAGCGCGGACACGGGGGAGCTGTTTTTT.